The 32 T cell receptor beta chains presented below share a single source sample, sequenced in a study of long-term antiretroviral therapy in people with HIV. Version v3.0 of the immunoSEQ assay was performed at survey level. TCRdb's copy holds only in-frame clones and misses some; the assay was immunoSEQ multiplex PCR. The sample holds some 12,000 clones, 83% seen once. The sample was unsorted PBMCs, taken 3.4 years after starting antiretroviral therapy. All receptors derive from a middle-aged man with HIV.

The genes are TRBV6-6 and TRBJ1-5; 8 bases agree with TRBD1. Germline V gene lookup returns CDR1 MNHNY and CDR2 SVGAGI (reference sequence). V lost 5 bases, J lost 15 bases, and 9 bases stayed unmatched. This CDR3 is built from 12 residues. CDR3 DNA: TGTGCCAGCAGTCCGCCCACAGGGGGTGGGCATTTT. As protein: CASSPPTGGGHF.

The chain has TRBV6-5 and TRBJ1-2; D is undetermined. V lost 7 bases, J lost 2 bases, and 14 bases lay in between. There are 14 residues in the CDR3. Looked up from germline, CDR1 is MNHEY and CDR2 is SVGAGI. The CDR3 nucleotides read TGTGCCAGCACCCCCTCATACCTAAACTATGGCTACACCTTC. This gives the protein CASTPSYLNYGYTF.

This sequence joins TRBV5-1 and TRBJ2-7; D might be TRBD1 (6 bases). Germline values: CDR1 SGHRS, CDR2 YFSETQ. The V end lost 2 bases, the J end lost 5 bases, and 14 bases lay between the germline ends. There are 14 residues in the CDR3. The CDR3 nucleotides are TGCGCCAGCAGCTTAACAGGGAGTATCCACGAGCAGTACTTC. Encoded protein: CASSLTGSIHEQYF.

This sequence joins TRBV15 and TRBJ1-1; D gene unclear. Trimming left V 0 bases short and J 7 bases short, with 9 bases between. The CDR3 is made up of 13 amino acids. Germline CDR1 LNHNV, CDR2 YYDKDF (reference sequence). CDR3 coding DNA: TGTGCCACCAGCAGAGATAGGAGGGATGAAGCTTTCTTT. The encoded protein is CATSRDRRDEAFF. Drawing the rest from reference TRBV15 and TRBJ1-1, the complete variable domain is DAMVIQNPRYQVTQFGKPVTLSCSQTLNHNVMYWYQQKSSQAPKLLFHYYDKDFNNEADTPDNFQSRRPNTSFCFLDIRSPGLGDTAMYLCATSRDRRDEAFFGQGTRLTVV.

This clone turned up a few times. The chain uses TRBV5-1 and TRBJ1-1; no reliable D call. CDR3 size: 13 residues. From germline, CDR1 is SGHRS and CDR2 YFSETQ. The ends were cut back, 0 bases at V and 7 bases at J, with 10 bases in the middle. The CDR3 nucleotides read TGCGCCAGCAGCTTGGGGCCCTCCAGTGAAGCTTTCTTT. Residues: CASSLGPSSEAFF.

The chain combines TRBV10-3 with TRBJ2-1, with unresolved D. The CDR3 length is 12 residues. Germline CDR1 ENHRY, CDR2 SYGVKD. V lost 8 bases and J lost 1, with 6 bases in between. The CDR3 DNA sequence: TGTGCCATCGGCGATTCCTACAATGAGCAGTTCTTC. This gives the protein CAIGDSYNEQFF.

The chain is built from TRBV28 and TRBJ1-1; 7 bases are a match to TRBD1. J was trimmed by 4 bases and V by 3 bases; bases with no gene match: 5. Germline loops: CDR1 MDHEN, CDR2 SYDVKM. There are 14 residues in the CDR3. The CDR3 DNA is TGTGCCAGCAGTTTGATGCAGGGGGGCACTGAAGCTTTCTTT. This translates into CASSLMQGGTEAFF.

The gene calls are TRBV29-1 and TRBJ2-1; TRBD1 agrees at 7 bases. This CDR3 is built from 13 residues. V shed 5 bases, J shed 5 bases, and the junction held 6 bases outside the gene matches. Germline CDR1 and CDR2: SQVTM and ANQGSEA. CDR3 nucleotides: TGCAGCGTTAGACAGGGCCGGGACAATGAGCAGTTCTTC. It translates to CSVRQGRDNEQFF.

The V call is TRBV27, the J call TRBJ2-7; 8 bases align to TRBD2. J gave up 6 bases and V 3 bases, and 7 bases lay outside the gene matches. CDR1 and CDR2 from the germline V gene are MNHEY and SMNVEV (reference sequence). The CDR3 sequence is 14 residues long. This CDR3 is CASSLVSGSVEQYF. The CDR3 DNA reads TGTGCCAGCAGTTTGGTCAGCGGGAGCGTCGAGCAGTACTTC.

This rearrangement joins TRBV19 to TRBJ2-7, with D possibly TRBD1 on 5 matching bases. V dropped 6 bases and J dropped 5 bases, with 11 bases sitting between them. Per the germline V gene, CDR1 is LNHDA and CDR2 is SQIVND (reference sequence). The length of the CDR3 is 12 residues. CDR3 loop: CASSPGNDEQYF. The DNA of the CDR3 is TGTGCCAGTAGCCCAGGGAATGACGAGCAGTACTTC.

The sample holds one count of this clone. The rearrangement links TRBV27 to TRBJ2-2; TRBD2 aligns across 7 bases. J was trimmed by 5 bases and V by 7 bases; bases with no gene match: 7. The CDR3 is 14 residues long. CDR1 and CDR2 (germline): MNHEY, SMNVEV (reference sequence). The CDR3 is CASTGLLLTGELFF. The CDR3 nucleotides read TGTGCCAGCACGGGACTACTTCTAACCGGGGAGCTGTTTTTT.

This clone was seen a single time. The chain uses TRBV19 and TRBJ2-3; 10 nucleotides align to TRBD1. The CDR3 covers 15 residues. Germline CDR1 LNHDA, CDR2 SQIVND (reference sequence). J gave up 4 bases and V 6 bases, and 7 bases lay outside the gene matches. The CDR3 coding sequence is TGTGCCAGTAGAACGGGGACAGGGGCTGCAGATACGCAGTATTTT. Protein product: CASRTGTGAADTQYF.

The chain is built from TRBV6-5 and TRBJ1-1, with D possibly TRBD1 on 5 matching bases. This CDR3 contains 12 residues. V gave up 2 bases and J gave up 11 bases, with 12 bases separating them. Germline V gene lookup returns CDR1 MNHEY and CDR2 SVGAGI. CDR3 coding DNA: TGTGCCAGCAGTTACCGGGGGGGTATGGCTTTCTTT. Its translation: CASSYRGGMAFF.

The rearrangement uses TRBV29-1 and TRBJ2-7, with 8 bases identical to TRBD1. This CDR3 region has 11 residues. CDR1 is SQVTM, CDR2 ANQGSEA, per germline. The J segment lost 9 bases and the V segment lost 6 bases, leaving 7 bases of the junction unmatched. The CDR3 loop is CSVGRGTGQYF. CDR3 sequence (DNA): TGCAGCGTCGGTAGGGGGACAGGGCAGTACTTC.

The rearrangement uses TRBV28 and TRBJ2-1, with D unresolved. This CDR3 is built from 12 residues. The ends were cut back, 2 bases at V and 10 bases at J, with 9 bases in the middle. Germline CDR1 is MDHEN and CDR2 is SYDVKM. The CDR3 is CASSLLDREQFF. As DNA, the CDR3 is TGTGCCAGCAGTTTACTTGATCGGGAGCAGTTCTTC. The full variable domain, its missing parts supplied by reference TRBV28 and TRBJ2-1, is DVKVTQSSRYLVKRTGEKVFLECVQDMDHENMFWYRQDPGLGLRLIYFSYDVKMKEKGDIPEGYSVSREKKERFSLILESASTNQTSMYLCASSLLDREQFFGPGTRLTVL.

The V gene is TRBV4-3, the J gene TRBJ2-7; D might be TRBD2 (5 bases). The CDR3 runs 16 residues. Trimming cost V 0 bases and J 0 bases, with 12 bases left between them. Germline CDR1 is LGHNA and CDR2 is YSLEER. Written as DNA, the CDR3 is TGCGCCAGCAGCCAAGATTATTCGGGGAACTCCTACGAGCAGTACTTC. Translated, it gives CASSQDYSGNSYEQYF.

The chain uses TRBV15 and TRBJ1-5, with a weak D call TRBD1 (6 bases). Germline V gene lookup returns CDR1 LNHNV and CDR2 YYDKDF (reference sequence). The CDR3 covers 16 residues. Trimming removed 0 bases at V and 1 base at J, with 10 bases between. CDR3 coding DNA: TGTGCCACCAGCAGAGACAGGGGCGCGAGCAATCAGCCCCAGCATTTT. This sequence encodes CATSRDRGASNQPQHF.

The gene calls are TRBV27 and TRBJ1-2; 7 bases map to TRBD1. CDR1 and CDR2 from the germline V gene are MNHEY and SMNVEV (reference sequence). After removal of 4 bases from V and 0 bases from J, the junction contained 2 bases not matched to a gene. The CDR3 covers 14 residues. The CDR3 nucleotides are TGTGCCAGCAGTTGGACAGGTACTAACTATGGCTACACCTTC. It yields the protein CASSWTGTNYGYTF.

The chain joins TRBV27 to TRBJ2-3; TRBD2 matches 13 bases. Looked up from germline, CDR1 is MNHEY and CDR2 is SMNVEV (reference sequence). With V trimmed by 5 bases and J by 2 bases, 7 bases remained unmatched. The CDR3 has 17 amino acids. CDR3 amino acids: CASSHRTSGRDTDTQYF. DNA of the CDR3: TGTGCCAGCAGTCACCGTACTAGCGGGAGGGACACAGATACGCAGTATTTT.

The genes are TRBV14 and TRBJ2-1, with D unclear. The V end was cut by 4 bases, the J end by 4 bases, with 14 bases between. Germline V gene lookup returns CDR1 SGHDN and CDR2 FVKESK. This CDR3 region has 15 residues. CDR3 amino acids: CASSPVMLGYNEQFF. The CDR3 DNA reads as TGTGCCAGCAGCCCTGTGATGTTAGGGTACAATGAGCAGTTCTTC.

The J gene is TRBJ2-1, the V gene TRBV18; 8 nucleotides agree with TRBD1. This CDR3 has 16 amino acids. The trim removed 5 bases at V and 5 bases at J, leaving 11 bases unmatched. Germline V CDR1 and CDR2: KGHSH, LQKENI. CDR3 coding DNA: TGTGCCAGCTCAAGGTATCAGGGGGCGAACAACAATGAGCAGTTCTTC. It specifies CASSRYQGANNNEQFF. The whole variable domain, filled in from reference TRBV18 and TRBJ2-1, reads NAGVMQNPRHLVRRRGQEARLRCSPMKGHSHVYWYRQLPEEGLKFMVYLQKENIIDESGMPKERFSAEFPKEGPSILRIQQVVRGDSAAYFCASSRYQGANNNEQFFGPGTRLTVL.

The chain couples TRBV20-1 to TRBJ2-7; D not certain. The V and J ends lost 5 bases and 6 bases respectively, with 5 bases between them. Germline loops: CDR1 DFQATT, CDR2 SNEGSKA (reference sequence). The CDR3 sequence is 9 residues long. CDR3 coding DNA: TGCAGTGCTTCAATCGAGCAGTACTTC. It translates to CSASIEQYF.

The chain is built from TRBV2 and TRBJ2-1, with D maybe TRBD1 (6 bases). V was pared by 8 bases and J by 10 bases, with 18 bases between. CDR3 length: 13 residues. Germline V gene sequence: CDR1 SNHLY, CDR2 FYNNEI. The CDR3 loop is CASEGVRAREQFF. In nucleotides, the CDR3 is TGTGCCAGCGAGGGGGTCAGGGCTCGGGAGCAGTTCTTC.

The J gene is TRBJ2-1, the V gene TRBV18, with TRBD2 identical over 9 bases. Germline V gene lookup returns CDR1 KGHSH and CDR2 LQKENI. This CDR3 has 16 amino acids. Unmatched junction bases numbered 10, after V lost 1 base and J lost 9 bases. The CDR3 DNA is TGTGCCAGCTCACCACTCTCGGCGGGAGGGGTCGGTGAGCAGTTCTTC. Its protein is CASSPLSAGGVGEQFF.

The chain recombines TRBV7-9 with TRBJ1-2; D is unclear. Germline V gene lookup returns CDR1 SEHNR and CDR2 FQNEAQ (reference sequence). This CDR3 comprises 12 residues. The V gene lost 1 base and the J gene lost 4 bases, with 4 bases spanning the gap. In DNA form, the CDR3 reads TGTGCCAGCAGCTTAGTGGCCTATGGCTACACCTTC. It specifies CASSLVAYGYTF.

The CDR3 is CASSFRGIGNTIYF. The CDR3 nucleotides are TGTGCCAGCAGCTTTCGGGGGATTGGAAACACCATATATTTT. This chain uses TRBV7-8 with TRBJ1-3, with a possible D match to TRBD1 (5 bases). Germline V gene sequence: CDR1 SGHVS, CDR2 FQNEAQ. This CDR3 has 14 amino acids. Deletions cut 3 bases from V and 3 bases from J, with 9 bases between.

The table lists this clone with a count of one. The chain uses TRBV5-1 and TRBJ2-6, with TRBD1 matching 9 bases. Trimming removed 4 bases from V and 0 bases from J; junction bases left unmatched: 11. Germline-derived CDR1 and CDR2 are SGHRS and YFSETQ. The CDR3 has 19 amino acids. The CDR3, as DNA: TGCGCCAGCAGCGCACGTGTCGGGACAGGGTACTCTGGGGCCAACGTCCTGACTTTC. Its translation: CASSARVGTGYSGANVLTF.

In the case of this clone: Relative to the germline gene, one junction end is altered; a read error may explain this. The V call is TRBV5-4, the J call TRBJ2-5, with D perhaps TRBD1 or TRBD2 (5 bases each). Germline-derived CDR1 and CDR2 are SGHNT and YYREEE (reference sequence). The CDR3 is 12 amino acids. The CDR3 is CASSTRDADENF. In DNA, the CDR3 is TGTGCCAGCAGCACCCGGGACGCTGATGAAAACTTC.

The genes are TRBV27 and TRBJ1-1, with 8 bases that match TRBD1. The CDR3 has 14 residues. With V trimmed by 3 bases and J by 5 bases, 5 bases remained unmatched. Per the germline V gene, CDR1 is MNHEY and CDR2 is SMNVEV (reference sequence). The DNA for the CDR3 is TGTGCCAGCAGTTTCGGACAGGGTTGGACTGAAGCTTTCTTT. Translating it yields CASSFGQGWTEAFF.

The J gene is TRBJ1-1, the V gene TRBV9; maybe TRBD1 (5 bases). The germline CDR1 and CDR2 sequences are SGDLS and YYNGEE. Trimming took 0 bases from V and 1 from J, leaving 10 bases between them. The CDR3 has 15 residues. The CDR3 spells CASSVATGPNTEAFF. The CDR3, as DNA: TGTGCCAGCAGCGTAGCTACAGGACCGAACACTGAAGCTTTCTTT.

The V call is TRBV19, the J call TRBJ2-1; D unclear. This CDR3 spans 15 amino acids. Germline V gives CDR1 LNHDA, CDR2 SQIVND (reference sequence). Trimming stripped 5 bases from V and 12 bases from J, with 23 bases between. This CDR3 reads CASSSATGPTIAQFF. In DNA, the CDR3 is TGTGCCAGTAGTTCCGCCACCGGGCCTACAATCGCGCAGTTCTTC. The whole variable domain, filled in from reference TRBV19 and TRBJ2-1, reads DGGITQSPKYLFRKEGQNVTLSCEQNLNHDAMYWYRQDPGQGLRLIYYSQIVNDFQKGDIAEGYSVSREKKESFPLTVTSAQKNPTAFYLCASSSATGPTIAQFFGPGTRLTVL.

This clone was seen a single time. The chain uses TRBV7-8 and TRBJ2-7; 7 bases map to TRBD1. This CDR3 contains 14 residues. Trimming removed 4 bases from V and 1 base from J; junction bases left unmatched: 4. From germline, CDR1 is SGHVS and CDR2 FQNEAQ. The CDR3 sequence: CASSYRGRSYEQYF. In nucleotides, the CDR3 is TGTGCCAGCAGCTACAGGGGTAGGTCCTACGAGCAGTACTTC.